This TCR beta chain originates from a study of T cell responses to AZD1222 COVID-19 vaccine. A note on this clone: Antigen specificity is unknown.

Study results and limitations: Close to half of spike-specific TCRs reportedly recognize unmutated variant regions. The breadth and depth of Spike-specific TCRs increased once two AZD1222 doses had been given.

The method was immunoSEQ multiplex PCR; TCRdb's version includes in-frame clones alone and lacks a portion of them. The sample lists 90,000 to 150,000 clones; about 85% were seen once. The sequence was obtained from an adult who received the AZD1222 COVID-19 vaccine. The input for sequencing was peripheral blood, taken 28 days after the second AZD1222 dose.

The CDR3 loop is CASSYDSSGYGYTF. CDR3 DNA: TGTGCCAGCAGTTATGACTCGTCAGGATATGGCTACACCTTC. The genes are TRBV27 and TRBJ1-2; D remains unclear. The CDR3 loop spans 14 amino acids. CDR1 is MNHEY, CDR2 SMNVEV, per germline (reference sequence). Between the trimmed V and J ends, which lost 4 bases and 5 bases, there was a span of 14 bases.